These T cell receptor beta chains were read from a single sample in a study of T cell repertoires in cytomegalovirus infection. For these receptors, no antigen is known. TCRdb itself ran the reads through MiXCR, one entry per CDR3 protein. The top ten clones hold 13% of a sample with approximately 1,000,000 distinct CDR3 sequences, under 40% of them seen once. This material consisted of cultured CD8+ T cells from PBMCs, taken from culture after CMV antigen stimulation. The receptor source for this set is a human donor in good health (CMV status not recorded). Some clones in this sample may be carry-over from other donors' samples. Each CDR3 is given with its conserved first and last residue. Fields, in order: clone size, J gene, D gene, V gene, CDR3 protein, CDR3 DNA. D genes are given only for firm matches. Clone size is shown for a subset of rows, as once, few, many or a class of expanded clone.

.	TRBJ2-5	.	TRBV6-2/TRBV6-3	CASTQGGLARIQETQYF	TGTGCCAGCACCCAAGGGGGGCTAGCGCGGATACAAGAGACCCAGTACTTC
.	TRBJ1-1	.	TRBV27	CASSLDGENTEAFF	TGTGCCAGCAGTTTAGACGGGGAGAACACTGAAGCTTTCTTT
.	TRBJ2-5	TRBD2	TRBV7-2	CASSSRLAEETQYF	TGTGCCAGCAGCTCCAGACTAGCGGAAGAGACCCAGTACTTC
few	TRBJ1-5	TRBD1	TRBV15	CATSISGGQPQHF	TGTGCCACCAGCATTTCAGGGGGCCAGCCCCAGCATTTT
.	TRBJ1-5	.	TRBV5-6	CASSSPSKPQHF	TGTGCCAGCAGCTCCCCCTCGAAGCCCCAGCATTTT
.	TRBJ2-1	TRBD1	TRBV4-3	CASSRGTGTGPTNEQFF	TGCGCCAGCAGCCGAGGTACCGGGACAGGGCCTACCAATGAGCAGTTCTTC
few	TRBJ2-1	.	TRBV20-1	CSARKTGYGSYNEQFF	TGCAGTGCTAGGAAGACAGGTTATGGCTCCTACAATGAGCAGTTCTTC
few	TRBJ2-1	.	TRBV20-1	CSAWGARDEQFF	TGCAGTGCTTGGGGCGCCCGGGATGAGCAGTTCTTC
few	TRBJ1-2	.	TRBV19	CASSIGVGYTF	TGTGCCAGTTCTATAGGGGTCGGCTACACCTTC
.	TRBJ2-2	.	TRBV7-9	CASSFSIRIMSTNTGELFF	TGTGCCAGCAGCTTTAGCATCCGTATCATGTCTACAAACACCGGGGAGCTGTTTTTT
.	TRBJ2-1	.	TRBV7-9	CASSLLGGEGEQFF	TGTGCCAGCAGCTTATTAGGGGGGGAGGGGGAGCAGTTCTTC
.	TRBJ2-3	TRBD2	TRBV7-9	CASSLDPLLAGLTDTQYF	TGTGCCAGCAGCTTAGATCCCTTACTAGCGGGCCTGACAGATACGCAGTATTTT
.	TRBJ2-3	TRBD1	TRBV7-3	CASSLGLPGQGAGTDTQYF	TGTGCCAGCAGCCTGGGTCTGCCGGGACAGGGGGCGGGCACAGATACGCAGTATTTT
.	TRBJ2-5	TRBD2	TRBV4-2	CASSQEGLAVETQYF	TGTGCCAGCAGCCAAGAAGGACTAGCAGTAGAGACCCAGTACTTC
.	TRBJ1-5	.	TRBV12-3/TRBV12-4	CASSFGPGGGEQSQHF	TGTGCCAGCAGTTTTGGCCCCGGCGGGGGCGAACAGTCCCAGCATTTT
.	TRBJ1-1	.	TRBV27	CASSLLDGGGGVSGAFF	TGTGCCAGCAGTTTATTGGATGGAGGAGGGGGGGTGTCGGGAGCTTTCTTT
once	TRBJ1-2	TRBD1	TRBV13	CASSSWTGGGYTF	TGTGCCAGCAGCTCCTGGACAGGGGGAGGCTACACCTTC
.	TRBJ2-3	TRBD1	TRBV6-1	CASSEFTGGTDTQYF	TGTGCCAGCAGTGAGTTTACAGGGGGCACAGATACGCAGTATTTT
many	TRBJ1-1	.	TRBV7-8	CASSNRQANTEAFF	TGTGCCAGCAGCAACCGACAGGCGAACACTGAAGCTTTCTTT